This is a list of T cell receptor beta chains from one sample in a study of monozygotic twins with inflammatory bowel disease. For each CDR3 protein, TCRdb gives one entry from its re-call of the 5' RACE reads, without DNA. The sample table sets out nearly 450,000 distinct CDR3 sequences. The sequencing sample was made of blood. These receptors were collected from a human donor with ulcerative colitis or Crohn's disease, or a healthy co-twin of an affected twin (not recorded which). The CDR3 runs from the conserved cysteine through the conserved F or W. The order of the fields is V gene, J gene, CDR3 protein.

V: TRBV7-2; J: TRBJ2-7; CDR3: CASGEGIGYEQYF
V: TRBV7-9; J: TRBJ1-4; CDR3: CASSPRANEKLFF
V: TRBV7-2; J: TRBJ1-3; CDR3: CASSFSSNTIYF
V: TRBV11-2; J: TRBJ2-1; CDR3: CASSLEVWRGSSYNEQFF
V: TRBV20-1; J: TRBJ2-3; CDR3: CSARRDFSTDTQYF
V: TRBV12-3/TRBV12-4; J: TRBJ1-1; CDR3: CASSATGYQAEAFF
V: TRBV6-2/TRBV6-3; J: TRBJ2-5; CDR3: CASSYGGAVQETQYF
V: TRBV6-1; J: TRBJ2-7; CDR3: CASNTGMTYEQYF
V: TRBV28; J: TRBJ2-7; CDR3: CASSTTGSGYEQYF
V: TRBV12-3/TRBV12-4; J: TRBJ1-3; CDR3: CASSPREGNTIYF
V: TRBV12-3/TRBV12-4; J: TRBJ2-5; CDR3: CASSAQTSGSHF
V: TRBV5-1; J: TRBJ2-1; CDR3: CASSLAALAGVTYNEQFF
V: TRBV5-1; J: TRBJ1-1; CDR3: CASRRGAGNTEAFF
V: TRBV29-1; J: TRBJ1-1; CDR3: CSGGQLNTEAFF
V: TRBV12-3/TRBV12-4; J: TRBJ1-1; CDR3: CASSPTGYRGEAFF
V: TRBV12-3/TRBV12-4; J: TRBJ1-6; CDR3: CASSSSHGSPLHF
V: TRBV20-1; J: TRBJ2-3; CDR3: CSARAAGQGGTDTQYF
V: TRBV7-6; J: TRBJ2-3; CDR3: CASSDVPLAGGTDTQYF
V: TRBV6-5; J: TRBJ2-3; CDR3: CASSYSSGTADTQYF
V: TRBV27; J: TRBJ1-2; CDR3: CASSGQGGNYGYTF
V: TRBV5-1; J: TRBJ1-1; CDR3: CASSPWTGNTEAFF
V: TRBV7-6; J: TRBJ2-7; CDR3: CASSSRDSSYEQYF
V: TRBV7-2; J: TRBJ2-3; CDR3: CASSRLGDTQYF
V: TRBV7-2; J: TRBJ2-3; CDR3: CASSLGLIPTDTQYF
V: TRBV2; J: TRBJ2-7; CDR3: CASSVPGGGGQFASYEQYF
V: TRBV5-1; J: TRBJ1-3; CDR3: CASSLAGLQGSGNTIYF
V: TRBV7-8; J: TRBJ1-1; CDR3: CASSLLTTASHRTEAFF
V: TRBV27; J: TRBJ1-4; CDR3: CASTYPGTGNEKLFF
V: TRBV5-1; J: TRBJ2-3; CDR3: CASSVIAGEGDTQYF
V: TRBV5-1; J: TRBJ2-1; CDR3: CASSTLGTSENEQFF
V: TRBV3-1; J: TRBJ2-1; CDR3: CASSQDGSSYNEQFF
V: TRBV7-2; J: TRBJ2-5; CDR3: CASSDPGPQETQYF
V: TRBV6-5; J: TRBJ1-3; CDR3: CASKGPGNTIYF
V: TRBV20-1; J: TRBJ2-3; CDR3: CSARRSGADTQYF
V: TRBV27; J: TRBJ1-4; CDR3: CASSNRVGEKLFF
V: TRBV5-1; J: TRBJ2-3; CDR3: CASSLAGADTQYF
V: TRBV29-1; J: TRBJ2-1; CDR3: CSVGPVLLDEQFF
V: TRBV6-1; J: TRBJ2-1; CDR3: CASRLRGGGNEQFF
V: TRBV9; J: TRBJ2-5; CDR3: CASSSSGRGQETQYF
V: TRBV6-1; J: TRBJ1-1; CDR3: CASTGRQGGVTEAFF
V: TRBV21-1; J: TRBJ1-5; CDR3: CASSNGRPGPHF